The 28 T cell receptor beta chains presented below share a single source sample, sequenced in a study of blood T cells in healthy people across ages. The use of a sample-barcoded 5' primer and a J-beta primer mix characterized a second PCR of roughly 7 to 12 cycles. TCRdb used MiXCR to reprocess the 5' RACE reads, holding one entry per CDR3 protein. The data contain around 710,000 distinct CDR3 sequences, more than 40% of them singletons. Material for sequencing was blood. The source is a woman aged 55-70 years in good health.

This chain joins TRBV19 and TRBJ2-1; no clear D. The DNA matches TRBJ2-7 better at its end, which makes the J call doubtful. Per the germline V gene, CDR1 is LNHDA and CDR2 is SQIVND (reference sequence). The CDR3 is 14 residues long. The CDR3 here is CATTSTSSYNEQYF. DNA for the CDR3: TGTGCCACCACCTCGACAAGCTCCTACAATGAGCAGTACTTC.

This clonotype has a handful of counts. The rearrangement links TRBV30 to TRBJ2-1; a possible D gene is TRBD2 (6 bases). The ends were cut back, 7 bases at V and 6 bases at J, with 16 bases in the middle. The CDR3 runs 13 residues. Per the germline V gene, CDR1 is GTSNPN and CDR2 is SVGIG (reference sequence). The CDR3, as DNA: TGTGCCTCCACCCCGATCGGGGGCAATGAGCAGTTCTTC. It is translated as CASTPIGGNEQFF.

J is TRBJ1-6 and V is TRBV12-3 or TRBV12-4; D remains ambiguous. Trimming pared 1 base from V and 5 bases from J, leaving 9 bases between. This CDR3 is 15 amino acids long. The DNA for the CDR3 is TGTGCCAGCAGTTTAGGGATCGGAAATAATTCACCCCTCCACTTT. Encoded protein: CASSLGIGNNSPLHF.

J is TRBJ2-7 and V is TRBV9; 7 bases are shared with TRBD1. In germline, CDR1 is SGDLS, CDR2 YYNGEE. The CDR3 is made up of 14 amino acids. V shed 2 bases, J shed 5 bases, and the junction held 7 bases outside the gene matches. CDR3 residues: CASSVRGSSHEQYF. The CDR3 coding sequence is TGTGCCAGCAGCGTCAGGGGGTCATCCCACGAGCAGTACTTC.

This chain links TRBV29-1 with TRBJ2-7, with TRBD2 as a possible D gene (5 bases). Germline assignment: CDR1 SQVTM and CDR2 ANQGSEA. The CDR3 loop spans 12 amino acids. V was trimmed by 3 bases and J by 5 bases, leaving 11 bases between them. The CDR3: CSVDTSTHEQYF. CDR3 DNA sequence: TGCAGCGTTGACACTAGTACCCACGAGCAGTACTTC.

J is TRBJ2-7 and V is TRBV3-1; D gene ambiguous. Germline assignment: CDR1 LGHDT and CDR2 YNNKEL (reference sequence). Trimming took 2 bases from V and 3 from J, leaving 11 bases between them. The length of the CDR3 is 14 residues. CDR3 in amino acids: CASSQQKYDYEQYF. The CDR3 region has the DNA TGTGCCAGCAGCCAACAAAAATATGACTACGAGCAGTACTTC.

The chain links TRBV12-3 or TRBV12-4 to TRBJ2-1; 11 positions agree with TRBD2. V dropped 6 bases and J dropped 10; count of bases not matched to a gene: 17. The CDR3 length is 17 residues. DNA of the CDR3: TGTGCCAGCAGACCCCTACCGGGACTAGCGGAAGGTGGGGAGCAGTTCTTC. Its protein product is CASRPLPGLAEGGEQFF.

CDR3 amino acids: CASNAGTDTQYF. The CDR3 bases are TGTGCCAGCAACGCGGGCACAGATACGCAGTATTTT. J is TRBJ2-3 and V is TRBV3-1; D is unresolved. The ends were cut back, 7 bases at V and 1 base at J, with 6 bases in the middle. Germline V lookup: CDR1 LGHDT, CDR2 YNNKEL (reference sequence). The CDR3 totals 12 residues.

The chain joins TRBV20-1 to TRBJ2-7; TRBD1 aligns across 8 bases. The CDR3 covers 15 residues. Losses at the gene ends were 5 bases for V and 7 bases for J; bases not matched to a gene: 16. Germline V gene data show CDR1 as DFQATT and CDR2 as SNEGSKA (reference sequence). This chain's CDR3 is CSARPGTGSYNEQYF. The CDR3 DNA is TGCAGTGCTCGTCCCGGGACAGGTTCCTACAATGAGCAGTACTTC.

This clonotype turned up a few times. The chain is built from TRBV12-3 or TRBV12-4 and TRBJ2-1, with 7 bases that match TRBD2. The J segment lost 7 bases and the V segment lost 5 bases, leaving 14 bases of the junction unmatched. The CDR3 runs to 16 residues. The CDR3: CASSPSRGEVTNEQFF. The CDR3 region has the DNA TGTGCCAGCAGTCCAAGTCGGGGGGAGGTGACGAATGAGCAGTTCTTC.

Concerning this clonotype itself: A single base separates this from a much larger clone, so it may be a read error. The chain couples TRBV27 to TRBJ2-1; D perhaps matches TRBD2 (6 bases). The CDR3 covers 13 residues. Between the trimmed V and J ends, which lost 4 bases and 10 bases, there was a span of 14 bases. CDR1 and CDR2 from the germline V gene are MNHEY and SMNVEV (reference sequence). CDR3 nucleotide sequence: TGTGCCAGCAGTTCCGGGACTGCATACGAGCAGTTCTTC. It translates to CASSSGTAYEQFF.

This chain uses TRBV7-9 with TRBJ2-1; D possibly matches TRBD1 or TRBD2 (5 bases each). The V end was cut by 5 bases, the J end by 10 bases, with 21 bases between. The CDR3 is made up of 15 amino acids. Germline CDR1 SEHNR, CDR2 FQNEAQ (reference sequence). In DNA, the CDR3 is TGTGCCAGCAGCCCCGGGACCCTCTTTATAGGGGAGCAGTTCTTC. Translating gives CASSPGTLFIGEQFF.

V gene TRBV6-1 combines with J gene TRBJ2-5; 9 nucleotides align to TRBD1. The DNA end is more similar to TRBJ2-7, so the J call may be wrong. The germline V gene encodes CDR1 MNHNS and CDR2 SASEGT. The CDR3 runs 14 residues. CDR3 DNA sequence: TGTGCCAGCAATATCGGACAGGGGAGGGTCGAGCAGTACTTC. Translated, it gives CASNIGQGRVEQYF.

The chain employs TRBV7-2 and TRBJ2-7, with 7 bases matching TRBD2. The CDR3 extends over 14 amino acids. The V and J ends lost 3 bases and 3 bases, in that order; junction bases with no gene match: 5. CDR1 is SGHTA, CDR2 FQGNSA, per germline. CDR3 in amino acids: CASSFSGDLYEQYF. For the CDR3, the DNA is TGTGCCAGCAGCTTCAGCGGGGACCTCTACGAGCAGTACTTC.

V gene TRBV20-1 combines with J gene TRBJ2-4; 12 bases fit TRBD2. The end of the DNA aligns better with TRBJ2-7, so the J call may be wrong. The CDR3 has 13 amino acids. The germline CDR1 and CDR2 sequences are DFQATT and SNEGSKA (reference sequence). CDR3 sequence reads: CSANLAGGIEQYF. The CDR3 DNA reads TGCAGTGCTAACCTAGCGGGAGGGATCGAGCAGTACTTC.

A few counts support this clonotype. CDR3 amino acids: CASSLSSGLYNEQFF. CDR3 nucleotides: TGTGCCAGCAGTTTATCATCAGGGCTCTACAATGAGCAGTTCTTC. The chain couples TRBV12-3 or TRBV12-4 to TRBJ2-1; tentatively, D is TRBD1 (5 bases). Trimming shortened V by 2 bases and J by 3 bases, and 11 bases separated the two germline ends. This CDR3 has 15 amino acids.

This clonotype was found a few times. This sequence joins TRBV20-1 and TRBJ2-5, with a weak D call TRBD1 (5 bases). Trimming removed 3 bases from V and 5 bases from J, with 10 bases in between. Looked up from germline, CDR1 is DFQATT and CDR2 is SNEGSKA (reference sequence). The CDR3 totals 12 residues. The CDR3 region is CSASAGWETQYF. In nucleotides, the CDR3 is TGCAGTGCTAGTGCAGGGTGGGAGACCCAGTACTTC.

This sequence joins TRBV28 and TRBJ1-2; 8 nucleotides align to TRBD1. Germline V gene sequence: CDR1 MDHEN, CDR2 SYDVKM. Unmatched junction bases numbered 2, after V lost 3 bases and J lost 5 bases. This CDR3 is built from 13 residues. The CDR3 region has the DNA TGTGCCAGCAGTTTGGACAGGGCTTATGGCTACACCTTC. Protein product: CASSLDRAYGYTF.

The J gene is TRBJ2-4, the V gene TRBV20-1; 7 bases align to TRBD2. With the DNA end fitting TRBJ2-7 better, the J assignment may be wrong. The CDR3 covers 15 residues. Germline V gene sequence: CDR1 DFQATT, CDR2 SNEGSKA (reference sequence). The CDR3 sequence: CSASPGLAVSYEQYF. The CDR3, as DNA: TGCAGTGCTAGCCCGGGGCTAGCGGTTAGTTACGAGCAGTACTTC.

This clonotype was observed once. V is TRBV20-1 and J is TRBJ2-7; 7 bases are a match to TRBD2. The germline V gene encodes CDR1 DFQATT and CDR2 SNEGSKA (reference sequence). The CDR3 has 14 amino acids. Unmatched junction bases numbered 9, after V lost 6 bases and J lost 1 base. The CDR3 coding sequence is TGCAGTGCCCCTGTTGGCGGGAGTTCCTACGAGCAGTACTTC. Translated, it gives CSAPVGGSSYEQYF.

The chain uses TRBV4-2 and TRBJ2-1, with TRBD1 matching over 8 bases. V shed 0 bases and J 4 bases; nucleotides not matched to a gene: 11. The CDR3 contains 18 residues. Germline values: CDR1 LGHNA, CDR2 YNFKEQ. The CDR3 nucleotides read TGTGCCAGCAGCCAAGATCTTGGGGGACAGGATATTTACAATGAGCAGTTCTTC. It is translated as CASSQDLGGQDIYNEQFF.

This clonotype occurred many times. The chain employs TRBV7-3 and TRBJ2-1; 13 bases are shared with TRBD2. J lost 6 bases, V lost 5 bases, and 1 base had no gene match. Germline V gives CDR1 SGHTA, CDR2 FQGTGA. The CDR3 contains 14 residues. CDR3 loop: CASSTSGGANEQFF. CDR3 nucleotide sequence: TGTGCCAGCAGCACTAGCGGGGGGGCCAATGAGCAGTTCTTC.

The gene calls are TRBV20-1 and TRBJ2-7, with TRBD2 identical over 10 bases. From germline, CDR1 is DFQATT and CDR2 SNEGSKA (reference sequence). The CDR3 has 14 amino acids. V gave up 6 bases and J gave up 4 bases; unmatched junction bases: 9. The CDR3 loop reads CSASSLAGEYEQYF. The CDR3 coding sequence is TGCAGTGCCAGCTCCCTAGCGGGAGAGTACGAGCAGTACTTC.

This clonotype has just a few counts. J is TRBJ2-7 and V is TRBV7-2, with D possibly matching TRBD1 (5 bases). Trimming cost V 3 bases and J 3 bases, with 12 bases left between them. Germline CDR1 is SGHTA and CDR2 is FQGNSA. This CDR3 has 14 amino acids. Written as DNA, the CDR3 is TGTGCCAGCAGCTTGCATCGGACAATCTACGAGCAGTACTTC. Protein sequence: CASSLHRTIYEQYF. Together with reference TRBV7-2 and TRBJ2-7, the CDR3 gives the full variable domain: GAGVSQSPSNKVTEKGKDVELRCDPISGHTALYWYRQSLGQGLEFLIYFQGNSAPDKSGLPSDRFSAERTGGSVSTLTIQRTQQEDSAVYLCASSLHRTIYEQYFGPGTRLTVT.

There are a few counts of this clonotype. The chain couples TRBV6-4 to TRBJ2-5; 11 nucleotides match TRBD1. Germline-derived CDR1 and CDR2 are MRHNA and SNTAGT. V shed 8 bases and J 11 bases; nucleotides not matched to a gene: 13. CDR3 length: 14 residues. DNA for the CDR3: TGTGCCAGCTGCCGGGACAGGGGGACCAATGAGCAGTACTTC. Its translation is CASCRDRGTNEQYF.

The rearrangement links TRBV24-1 to TRBJ2-1; 7 nucleotides match TRBD2. In germline, CDR1 is KGHDR, CDR2 SFDVKD. This CDR3 contains 18 residues. Unmatched junction bases numbered 12, after V lost 2 bases and J lost 3 bases. CDR3 in DNA: TGTGCCACCAGTGATTCCTTCGGCGGGAGTGAGATCTACAATGAGCAGTTCTTC. This encodes CATSDSFGGSEIYNEQFF.

The J gene is TRBJ2-1, the V gene TRBV5-5; 7 nucleotides line up with TRBD2. The germline V gene has CDR1 SGHKS and CDR2 YYEKEE (reference sequence). J was trimmed by 7 bases and V by 4 bases; bases with no gene match: 8. CDR3 length equals 14 residues. CDR3 in DNA: TGTGCCAGCAGCACCGGGACTATCACAAATGAGCAGTTCTTC. The encoded protein is CASSTGTITNEQFF.

The chain is built from TRBV27 and TRBJ2-1; TRBD2 is a possible D gene (6 bases). CDR3 length: 15 amino acids. V lost 6 bases to trimming and J lost 8 bases, with 20 bases between them. The germline V gene encodes CDR1 MNHEY and CDR2 SMNVEV (reference sequence). In DNA, the CDR3 is TGTGCCAGCAGCGAGACGGTCTCGCGGGGTGATGAGCAGTTCTTC. This codes for CASSETVSRGDEQFF.